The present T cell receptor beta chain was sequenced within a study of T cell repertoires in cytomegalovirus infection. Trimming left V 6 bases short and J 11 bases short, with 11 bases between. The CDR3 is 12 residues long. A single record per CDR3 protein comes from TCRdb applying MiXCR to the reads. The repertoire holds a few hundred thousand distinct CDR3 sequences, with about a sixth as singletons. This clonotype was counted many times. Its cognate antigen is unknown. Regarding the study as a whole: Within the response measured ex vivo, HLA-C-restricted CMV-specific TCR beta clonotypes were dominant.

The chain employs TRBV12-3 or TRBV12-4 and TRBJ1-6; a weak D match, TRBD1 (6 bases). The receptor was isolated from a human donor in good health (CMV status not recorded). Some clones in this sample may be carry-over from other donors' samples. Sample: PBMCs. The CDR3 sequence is CASRPSGAPLHF. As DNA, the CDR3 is TGTGCCAGCAGGCCCTCAGGGGCACCCCTCCACTTT.